This T cell receptor (beta chain) was retrieved from a study of cytomegalovirus exposure and HLA in healthy donors. The PCR was carried out with 60 Vbeta primers and 13 Jbeta primers. TCRdb keeps only in-frame clones here, not all; method: immunoSEQ multiplex PCR. The profile shows some 150,000 clones, less than 85% of them singletons. Points from the study as a whole: Cytomegalovirus association was assigned to more than 150 TCR beta chains.

Regarding this clone: Its antigen remains unknown.

The length of the CDR3 is 16 residues. With 0 bases clipped from V and 3 bases from J, the junction kept 4 bases outside the gene matches. Germline V CDR1 and CDR2: SGHRS, YFSETQ. J is TRBJ1-5 and V is TRBV5-1; 9 bases align to TRBD1. This receptor was obtained from a man aged 35-49 years in good health and CMV-seropositive. Sequencing was carried out using PBMCs. The CDR3 is CASSLGTGDTNQPQHF. CDR3 sequence (DNA): TGCGCCAGCAGCTTGGGGACAGGGGACACCAATCAGCCCCAGCATTTT.